The rows below give T cell receptor beta chains drawn from one sample of a study of shared clonotypes between healthy human individuals. Using immunoSEQ multiplex PCR, the repertoire was profiled, and TCRdb retains in-frame clones only, with some absent. The sample contains 400,000 to 600,000 clones, nearly 80% of which appear only once. Source material: PBMCs. Every receptor here comes from a woman aged 40 to 50 in good health. Some clones in this sample may be carry-over from other donors' samples. The CDR3 runs from the conserved cysteine through the conserved F or W. A D gene is named only where the DNA matches it firmly. Clone size is stated in some rows and not others, as once, few, many or a class when expanded.

j_call: TRBJ1-4; clone_size: once; d_call: NA; v_call: TRBV11-2; cdr3_aa: CASSGGGRVTEKLFF; cdr3_nt: TGTGCCAGCAGCGGCGGGGGCAGGGTGACTGAAAAACTGTTTTTT
j_call: TRBJ2-7; clone_size: NA; d_call: NA; v_call: TRBV7-9; cdr3_aa: CASSLAGRTYEQYF; cdr3_nt: TGTGCCAGCAGCTTGGCTGGCAGAACCTACGAGCAGTACTTC
j_call: TRBJ2-1; clone_size: NA; d_call: NA; v_call: TRBV30; cdr3_aa: CAWRGLTGTEQFF; cdr3_nt: TGTGCCTGGAGGGGTCTTACGGGAACCGAGCAGTTCTTC
j_call: TRBJ2-5; clone_size: NA; d_call: NA; v_call: TRBV2; cdr3_aa: CASMGLANQETQYF; cdr3_nt: TGTGCCAGCATGGGGCTAGCGAATCAAGAGACCCAGTACTTC
j_call: TRBJ2-7; clone_size: NA; d_call: TRBD2; v_call: TRBV7-6; cdr3_aa: CASSPTLTGTSGSVYEQYF; cdr3_nt: TGTGCCAGCAGCCCAACCCTCACCGGGACTAGCGGGAGTGTTTACGAGCAGTACTTC
j_call: TRBJ2-5; clone_size: NA; d_call: NA; v_call: TRBV28; cdr3_aa: CASSTRLGLRETQYF; cdr3_nt: TGTGCCAGCAGTACCAGACTAGGCCTAAGGGAGACCCAGTACTTC
j_call: TRBJ2-1; clone_size: NA; d_call: TRBD2; v_call: TRBV6-4; cdr3_aa: CASSDSQGTSVREQFF; cdr3_nt: TGTGCCAGCAGTGACTCTCAAGGGACTAGTGTACGAGAGCAGTTCTTC
j_call: TRBJ2-1; clone_size: once; d_call: TRBD1; v_call: TRBV7-3; cdr3_aa: CASGKDRGNEQFF; cdr3_nt: TGTGCCAGCGGCAAGGACAGGGGCAATGAGCAGTTCTTC
j_call: TRBJ1-4; clone_size: NA; d_call: NA; v_call: TRBV4-3; cdr3_aa: CASSQARGFNEKLFF; cdr3_nt: TGCGCCAGCAGCCAAGCTAGGGGGTTTAATGAAAAACTGTTTTTT
j_call: TRBJ2-1; clone_size: NA; d_call: NA; v_call: TRBV12-5; cdr3_aa: CASGLRNEQFF; cdr3_nt: TGTGCTAGTGGTTTACGGAATGAGCAGTTCTTC
j_call: TRBJ1-5; clone_size: NA; d_call: NA; v_call: TRBV6-6; cdr3_aa: CATRTDSNQPQHF; cdr3_nt: TGTGCCACCAGGACAGATAGCAATCAGCCCCAGCATTTT
j_call: TRBJ1-1; clone_size: NA; d_call: NA; v_call: TRBV20-1; cdr3_aa: CSGDWDTEAFF; cdr3_nt: TGCAGTGGAGATTGGGACACTGAAGCTTTCTTT
j_call: TRBJ2-3; clone_size: NA; d_call: TRBD2; v_call: TRBV28; cdr3_aa: CASLSGREAGTDTQYF; cdr3_nt: TGTGCCAGCTTGAGCGGGAGAGAGGCAGGCACAGATACGCAGTATTTT
j_call: TRBJ2-1; clone_size: many; d_call: TRBD2; v_call: TRBV16; cdr3_aa: CASSPRGGRSSYNEQFF; cdr3_nt: TGTGCCAGCAGCCCCAGGGGCGGGAGGAGCTCCTACAATGAGCAGTTCTTC
j_call: TRBJ2-2; clone_size: NA; d_call: NA; v_call: TRBV18; cdr3_aa: CASSPVDSANTGELFF; cdr3_nt: TGTGCCAGCTCACCCGTAGACAGCGCGAACACCGGGGAGCTGTTTTTT
j_call: TRBJ2-1; clone_size: NA; d_call: NA; v_call: TRBV27; cdr3_aa: CASKLGGSSYNEQFF; cdr3_nt: TGTGCCAGCAAGCTCGGGGGTAGCTCCTACAATGAGCAGTTCTTC
j_call: TRBJ2-5; clone_size: NA; d_call: NA; v_call: TRBV27; cdr3_aa: CASSLHRAGVFGQETQYF; cdr3_nt: TGTGCCAGCAGTTTACACAGGGCGGGGGTATTTGGTCAAGAGACCCAGTACTTC
j_call: TRBJ2-1; clone_size: NA; d_call: TRBD2; v_call: TRBV19; cdr3_aa: CASSIASGSPSEQFF; cdr3_nt: TGTGCCAGTAGTATAGCTAGCGGAAGTCCTAGTGAGCAGTTCTTC
j_call: TRBJ1-1; clone_size: NA; d_call: NA; v_call: TRBV5-1; cdr3_aa: CASSFGTGTRNTEAFF; cdr3_nt: TGCGCCAGCAGCTTTGGGACCGGGACACGGAACACTGAAGCTTTCTTT
j_call: TRBJ2-2; clone_size: NA; d_call: NA; v_call: TRBV2; cdr3_aa: CAGTVNTGELFF; cdr3_nt: TGTGCTGGGACTGTGAACACCGGGGAGCTGTTTTTT
j_call: TRBJ2-5; clone_size: once; d_call: TRBD1; v_call: TRBV7-9; cdr3_aa: CASSSTPGQGKVGETQYF; cdr3_nt: TGTGCCAGCAGCTCGACCCCGGGACAGGGTAAGGTGGGAGAGACCCAGTACTTC
j_call: TRBJ2-7; clone_size: once; d_call: TRBD2; v_call: TRBV5-6; cdr3_aa: CASSTRLAGDYEQYF; cdr3_nt: TGTGCCAGCAGCACCCGACTAGCGGGGGACTACGAGCAGTACTTC
j_call: TRBJ2-3; clone_size: NA; d_call: NA; v_call: TRBV11-2; cdr3_aa: CASSLVTGSSTDTQYF; cdr3_nt: TGTGCCAGCAGCTTAGTCACGGGATCTAGCACAGATACGCAGTATTTT
j_call: TRBJ1-1; clone_size: NA; d_call: TRBD1; v_call: TRBV2; cdr3_aa: CATTGGMNTEAFF; cdr3_nt: TGTGCCACGACAGGGGGGATGAACACTGAAGCTTTCTTT
j_call: TRBJ2-7; clone_size: NA; d_call: NA; v_call: TRBV29-1; cdr3_aa: CSVEGAYEQYF; cdr3_nt: TGCAGCGTTGAAGGGGCCTACGAGCAGTACTTC
j_call: TRBJ2-3; clone_size: NA; d_call: TRBD2; v_call: TRBV28; cdr3_aa: CASSARTSADTQYF; cdr3_nt: TGTGCCAGCAGTGCCCGGACTAGTGCAGATACGCAGTATTTT
j_call: TRBJ2-7; clone_size: NA; d_call: NA; v_call: TRBV6-1; cdr3_aa: CASSGSGTNYEQYF; cdr3_nt: TGTGCCAGCAGTGGATCCGGGACAAATTACGAGCAGTACTTC
j_call: TRBJ2-5; clone_size: NA; d_call: TRBD2; v_call: TRBV5-1; cdr3_aa: CASTPGGGEETQYF; cdr3_nt: TGCGCCAGCACCCCGGGGGGGGGTGAAGAGACCCAGTACTTC
j_call: TRBJ1-5; clone_size: few; d_call: NA; v_call: TRBV6-1; cdr3_aa: CASSERANQPQHF; cdr3_nt: TGTGCCAGCAGTGAACGAGCAAATCAGCCCCAGCATTTT
j_call: TRBJ2-2; clone_size: NA; d_call: TRBD2; v_call: TRBV19; cdr3_aa: CASSIPGLAGGNTGELFF; cdr3_nt: TGTGCCAGTAGTATACCCGGACTAGCGGGAGGAAACACCGGGGAGCTGTTTTTT
j_call: TRBJ1-2; clone_size: NA; d_call: NA; v_call: TRBV4-3; cdr3_aa: CASSQDFNKAAGYTF; cdr3_nt: TGCGCCAGCAGCCAAGATTTCAACAAGGCGGCTGGCTACACCTTC
j_call: TRBJ2-2; clone_size: once; d_call: NA; v_call: TRBV28; cdr3_aa: CASMGLAQGELFF; cdr3_nt: TGTGCCAGCATGGGGCTGGCGCAAGGGGAGCTGTTTTTT
j_call: TRBJ1-5; clone_size: NA; d_call: NA; v_call: TRBV27; cdr3_aa: CASSLRSGWRPQHF; cdr3_nt: TGTGCCAGCAGTTTGCGGTCGGGGTGGAGGCCCCAGCATTTT
j_call: TRBJ2-1; clone_size: NA; d_call: TRBD1; v_call: TRBV6-5; cdr3_aa: CASSYSTGGVFWEQFF; cdr3_nt: TGTGCCAGCAGTTACTCTACAGGGGGCGTTTTTTGGGAGCAGTTCTTC
j_call: TRBJ2-6; clone_size: NA; d_call: NA; v_call: TRBV28; cdr3_aa: CASTRTGSGANVLTF; cdr3_nt: TGTGCCAGTACTAGAACAGGGTCTGGGGCCAACGTCCTGACTTTC
j_call: TRBJ2-3; clone_size: NA; d_call: NA; v_call: TRBV10-1; cdr3_aa: CASSAGLGVPQYF; cdr3_nt: TGCGCCAGCAGTGCGGGCCTGGGGGTCCCGCAGTATTTT
j_call: TRBJ1-3; clone_size: few; d_call: NA; v_call: TRBV4-3; cdr3_aa: CASSQEIGPLSGNTIYF; cdr3_nt: TGCGCCAGCAGCCAAGAGATCGGGCCCCTCTCTGGAAACACCATATATTTT
j_call: TRBJ1-3; clone_size: NA; d_call: TRBD1; v_call: TRBV7-2; cdr3_aa: CASSLVTGGTGNTIYF; cdr3_nt: TGTGCCAGCAGCTTAGTAACAGGGGGCACTGGAAACACCATATATTTT
j_call: TRBJ1-5; clone_size: NA; d_call: NA; v_call: TRBV2; cdr3_aa: CASSEVGTRNQPQHF; cdr3_nt: TGTGCCAGCAGTGAAGTCGGGACAAGAAATCAGCCCCAGCATTTT
j_call: TRBJ2-2; clone_size: NA; d_call: TRBD1; v_call: TRBV7-9; cdr3_aa: CASSRGQGLNTGELFF; cdr3_nt: TGTGCCAGCAGCCGGGGACAGGGTTTGAACACCGGGGAGCTGTTTTTT
j_call: TRBJ2-4; clone_size: NA; d_call: NA; v_call: TRBV4-1; cdr3_aa: CASSQTGTRAVQYF; cdr3_nt: TGCGCCAGCAGCCAGACCGGGACTCGAGCGGTTCAGTACTTC
j_call: TRBJ2-5; clone_size: NA; d_call: NA; v_call: TRBV2; cdr3_aa: CASSDNSETQYF; cdr3_nt: TGTGCCAGCAGTGATAACTCGGAGACCCAGTACTTC
j_call: TRBJ1-5; clone_size: NA; d_call: NA; v_call: TRBV30; cdr3_aa: CAWSAGRGNQPQHF; cdr3_nt: TGTGCCTGGAGTGCTGGACGGGGTAATCAGCCCCAGCATTTT
j_call: TRBJ2-1; clone_size: NA; d_call: NA; v_call: TRBV6-6; cdr3_aa: CASSYGGNEQFF; cdr3_nt: TGTGCCAGCAGTTACGGGGGAAATGAGCAGTTCTTC
j_call: TRBJ2-1; clone_size: NA; d_call: NA; v_call: TRBV7-2; cdr3_aa: CASSLRASAASEQFF; cdr3_nt: TGTGCCAGCAGCTTAAGAGCTTCGGCGGCGTCGGAGCAGTTCTTC
j_call: TRBJ2-1; clone_size: NA; d_call: TRBD2; v_call: TRBV7-2; cdr3_aa: CASSLQREWDEQFF; cdr3_nt: TGTGCCAGCAGCTTACAGCGGGAGTGGGATGAGCAGTTCTTC
j_call: TRBJ2-1; clone_size: NA; d_call: NA; v_call: TRBV9; cdr3_aa: CASSGSGGNEQFF; cdr3_nt: TGTGCCAGCAGCGGTAGTGGGGGCAATGAGCAGTTCTTC